These 18 T cell receptor beta chains came from one sample sequenced in a study of shared clonotypes between healthy human individuals. Assay used: immunoSEQ multiplex PCR; TCRdb lists only in-frame clones, some missing. The sample holds more than 450,000 clones, around 74% seen once. Sequencing was performed on PBMCs. The receptors were sampled from a woman aged 40 to 55 in good health. Some clones in this sample may be carry-over from other donors' samples.

This clone was observed once. The chain has TRBV5-1 and TRBJ2-7; tentatively, D is TRBD1 or TRBD2 (5 bases each). Germline V gives CDR1 SGHRS, CDR2 YFSETQ. CDR3 length equals 14 residues. V was pared by 3 bases and J by 0 bases, with 10 bases between. CDR3 protein: CASSSGPASYEQYF. The CDR3 DNA is TGCGCCAGCAGCTCGGGACCAGCCTCCTACGAGCAGTACTTC. The whole variable domain, filled in from reference TRBV5-1 and TRBJ2-7, reads KAGVTQTPRYLIKTRGQQVTLSCSPISGHRSVSWYQQTPGQGLQFLFEYFSETQRNKGNFPGRFSGRQFSNSRSEMNVSTLELGDSALYLCASSSGPASYEQYFGPGTRLTVT.

The chain uses TRBV28 and TRBJ2-1; 7 nucleotides match TRBD2. This CDR3 region has 15 residues. Germline V gene data show CDR1 as MDHEN and CDR2 as SYDVKM. The J segment lost 3 bases and the V segment lost 2 bases, leaving 4 bases of the junction unmatched. The CDR3 region has the DNA TGTGCCAGCAGTTTAGCTAGCGGAATCTACAATGAGCAGTTCTTC. Translating gives CASSLASGIYNEQFF.

The rearrangement joins TRBV5-1 to TRBJ1-3, with a weak D call TRBD1 (6 bases). This CDR3 is 16 amino acids long. Germline-derived CDR1 and CDR2 are SGHRS and YFSETQ. V dropped 3 bases and J dropped 3 bases, with 16 bases sitting between them. The chain's CDR3 is CASSSLQGGGGNTIYF. As DNA, the CDR3 is TGCGCCAGCAGCTCGCTACAGGGTGGCGGTGGAAACACCATATATTTT.

Written as DNA, the CDR3 is TGTGCCAGCAGACGTGAAGGACAGAACACTGAAGCTTTCTTT. It yields the protein CASRREGQNTEAFF. The chain uses TRBV7-9 and TRBJ1-1, with TRBD1 as a possible D gene (5 bases). Germline assignment: CDR1 SEHNR and CDR2 FQNEAQ (reference sequence). The CDR3 totals 14 residues. Trimming took off 6 bases at V and 1 base at J, with 12 bases between the two ends.

The CDR3 DNA reads as TGTGCCAGCAGCCATAATGAAAAACTGTTTTTT. It specifies CASSHNEKLFF. This rearrangement joins TRBV7-9 to TRBJ1-4; D call uncertain. The germline gives CDR1 SEHNR, CDR2 FQNEAQ (reference sequence). V lost 5 bases, J lost 4 bases, and 2 bases lay in between. The CDR3 is 11 residues long.

The V and J genes are TRBV4-3 and TRBJ2-5; D gene unclear. V lost 0 bases and J 3 bases, leaving 8 bases between the germline ends. The CDR3 extends over 14 amino acids. The germline gives CDR1 LGHNA, CDR2 YSLEER. CDR3 amino acids: CASSQEFKEETQYF. The CDR3 coding sequence is TGCGCCAGCAGCCAAGAGTTCAAGGAAGAGACCCAGTACTTC.

The CDR3 DNA is TGTGCCAGCAGCTCCACTAGCGGGAGATTCTACAATGAGCAGTTCTTC. It specifies CASSSTSGRFYNEQFF. J is TRBJ2-1 and V is TRBV11-3; 11 positions agree with TRBD2. The junction had 5 bases not matched to a gene; V was cut back by 4 bases and J by 3 bases. The germline V gene encodes CDR1 SGHNT and CDR2 YENEEA. The CDR3 consists of 16 residues.

This chain uses TRBV29-1 with TRBJ1-2; 8 positions agree with TRBD1. The CDR3 has 13 amino acids. CDR1 SQVTM and CDR2 ANQGSEA come from the germline V gene. The V gene end was trimmed by 0 bases and the J gene end by 8 bases; junction bases not matched to a gene: 5. CDR3 sequence: CSVEDQGAGGYTF. CDR3 sequence (DNA): TGCAGCGTTGAAGATCAGGGGGCAGGGGGCTACACCTTC. Based on the CDR3 plus reference TRBV29-1 and TRBJ1-2, the full variable domain is SAVISQKPSRDICQRGTSLTIQCQVDSQVTMMFWYRQQPGQSLTLIATANQGSEATYESGFVIDKFPISRPNLTFSTLTVSNMSPEDSSIYLCSVEDQGAGGYTFGSGTRLTVV.

This rearrangement joins TRBV18 to TRBJ2-7, with a weak D call TRBD1 (7 bases). The germline gives CDR1 KGHSH, CDR2 LQKENI. V lost 3 bases, J lost 2 bases, and 14 bases lay in between. The CDR3 extends over 15 amino acids. The CDR3 region is CASSPGGGAPYEQYF. The CDR3 nucleotides are TGTGCCAGCTCACCTGGAGGGGGCGCCCCCTACGAGCAGTACTTC.

This clone was found a few times. The chain couples TRBV30 to TRBJ2-4; 7 bases match TRBD1. The CDR3 loop spans 13 amino acids. V lost 5 bases and J lost 0; bases outside the gene matches: 1. CDR1 and CDR2 (germline): GTSNPN, SVGIG (reference sequence). CDR3 sequence reads: CAWGTAAKNIQYF. CDR3 sequence (DNA): TGTGCCTGGGGGACAGCAGCCAAAAACATTCAGTACTTC. The full variable domain, its missing parts supplied by reference TRBV30 and TRBJ2-4, is SQTIHQWPATLVQPVGSPLSLECTVEGTSNPNLYWYRQAAGRGLQLLFYSVGIGQISSEVPQNLSASRPQDRQFILSSKKLLLSDSGFYLCAWGTAAKNIQYFGAGTRLSVL.

The J gene is TRBJ2-1, the V gene TRBV19, with TRBD1 identical over 12 bases. CDR3 length: 17 residues. Germline trimming cut 7 bases from V and 2 bases from J; bases unmatched to any gene: 9. The germline CDR1 and CDR2 sequences are LNHDA and SQIVND (reference sequence). The CDR3 reads CASTKGQGATTYNEQFF. The CDR3 DNA reads TGTGCCAGTACCAAGGGACAGGGGGCTACTACCTACAATGAGCAGTTCTTC.

This chain links TRBV4-1 with TRBJ2-1; TRBD1 aligns across 8 bases. The CDR3 is 17 residues long. Germline V gene lookup returns CDR1 MGHRA and CDR2 YSYEKL. V dropped 0 bases and J dropped 4; count of bases not matched to a gene: 8. The CDR3, as DNA: TGCGCCAGCAGCCAAGATCCCCAGGACAGGGTTTACAATGAGCAGTTCTTC. Translation: CASSQDPQDRVYNEQFF.

J is TRBJ2-7 and V is TRBV18; TRBD2 aligns across 14 bases. Germline CDR1 reads KGHSH; CDR2 reads LQKENI. CDR3 length: 19 residues. V was clipped by 3 bases and J by 8 bases; unmatched bases: 18. The CDR3 loop is CASSPRGPQGLAGDVKQYF. The CDR3 DNA reads as TGTGCCAGCTCACCCCGCGGTCCACAGGGACTAGCGGGAGATGTCAAGCAGTACTTC.

V usage is TRBV5-1 and J usage is TRBJ2-7, with D perhaps assigned TRBD1 or TRBD2 (5 bases each). The CDR3 is made up of 12 amino acids. Germline CDR1 is SGHRS and CDR2 is YFSETQ. Trimming removed 7 bases at V and 3 bases at J, with 11 bases between. The CDR3 reads CASAVGDYEQYF. CDR3 sequence (DNA): TGCGCCAGCGCTGTGGGGGACTACGAGCAGTACTTC.

This sequence joins TRBV6-5 and TRBJ2-5, with D possibly matching TRBD1 (6 bases). With the DNA end fitting TRBJ2-7 better, the J assignment may be wrong. The V gene's germline CDR1 is MNHEY and CDR2 SVGAGI. The CDR3 spans 12 residues. DNA of the CDR3: TGTGCCAGCAGGAGGACAGATTACGAGCAGTACTTC. Translation: CASRRTDYEQYF.

In regard to this clone: The identical CDR3 is also encoded by other nucleotide sequences in the sample. The V gene is TRBV30, the J gene TRBJ1-3; TRBD1 matches 8 bases. J gave up 0 bases and V 2 bases, and 3 bases lay outside the gene matches. The length of the CDR3 is 15 residues. Looked up from germline, CDR1 is GTSNPN and CDR2 is SVGIG (reference sequence). CDR3 bases: TGTGCCTGGAGTCGGGACAGGAGCTCTGGAAACACCATATATTTT. Translating gives CAWSRDRSSGNTIYF.

The chain is built from TRBV15 and TRBJ2-3; D might be TRBD1 (7 bases). CDR3 length: 16 residues. Germline V gene sequence: CDR1 LNHNV, CDR2 YYDKDF (reference sequence). The ends were cut back, 1 base at V and 5 bases at J, with 16 bases in the middle. This chain's CDR3 is CATSRGLEQGIDTQYF. Written as DNA, the CDR3 is TGTGCCACCAGCAGAGGACTAGAACAGGGGATAGATACGCAGTATTTT.

The chain is built from TRBV5-1 and TRBJ2-7, with TRBD1 identical over 8 bases. CDR3 length: 15 amino acids. The V segment lost 4 bases and the J segment 4 bases; nucleotides outside the gene matches: 10. Germline loops: CDR1 SGHRS, CDR2 YFSETQ. CDR3 amino acids: CASSPGQGARYEQYF. The CDR3 nucleotides are TGCGCCAGCAGCCCCGGGCAGGGGGCGCGTTACGAGCAGTACTTC.